This T cell receptor beta chain is drawn from a study of T-cell memory formation after mild COVID-19. Across the study: The two donors had largely donor-specific TCR clusters.

Points from the study as a whole: Largely, contracting CD4+ clones fell within CM and EM, and contracting CD8+ clones within EMRA. Among clones contracting day 15 to 85, CD4/CD8 was balanced, whereas later expanders leaned CD4+.

This clonotype was detected only a few times. Its specificity is not known. V lost 3 bases to trimming and J lost 1 base; unmatched junction nucleotides: 9. Germline V gives CDR1 KGHSH, CDR2 LQKENI. The CDR3 length is 17 residues. Constant-segment primers and 5'RACE yielded cDNA libraries for TCR alpha and TCR beta, each carrying sample barcodes and UMIs. TCRdb re-called the 5' RACE reads through MiXCR, storing one row per CDR3 protein. The table lists some 450,000 distinct CDR3 sequences, 20% of them singletons. Sequencing was performed on PBMCs or a T cell subset sorted from them (not recorded which). The sequence came from an adult woman who had mild COVID-19 (a few samples of this study predate the infection). Cell type and time point are not known. The V gene is TRBV18, the J gene TRBJ2-1; 7 bases line up with TRBD2. The CDR3 reads CASSPSHTAGSYNEQFF. The CDR3 nucleotides read TGTGCCAGCTCACCTTCCCACACAGCGGGATCCTACAATGAGCAGTTCTTC.